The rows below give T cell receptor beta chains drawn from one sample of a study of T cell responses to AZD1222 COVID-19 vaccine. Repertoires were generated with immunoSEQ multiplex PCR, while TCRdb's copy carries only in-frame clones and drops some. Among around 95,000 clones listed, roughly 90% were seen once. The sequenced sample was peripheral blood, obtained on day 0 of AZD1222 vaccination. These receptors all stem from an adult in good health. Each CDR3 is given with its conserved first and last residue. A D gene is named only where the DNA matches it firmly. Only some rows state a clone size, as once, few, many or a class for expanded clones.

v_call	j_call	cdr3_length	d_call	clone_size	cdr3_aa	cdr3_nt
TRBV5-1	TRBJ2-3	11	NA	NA	CASSYRGRQYF	TGCGCCAGCAGCTACCGGGGCCGACAGTATTTT
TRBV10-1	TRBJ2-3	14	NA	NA	CASQGFASTDTQYF	TGCGCCAGCCAGGGGTTTGCTAGCACAGATACGCAGTATTTT
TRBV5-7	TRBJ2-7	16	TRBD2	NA	CASSFHLAGTSYEQYF	TGTGCCAGCAGCTTCCACTTAGCGGGAACGAGCTACGAGCAGTACTTC
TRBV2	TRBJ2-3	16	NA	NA	CASSGVFLHSTDTQYF	TGTGCCAGCAGTGGAGTGTTTTTGCATAGCACAGATACGCAGTATTTT
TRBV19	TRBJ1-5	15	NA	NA	CASSIQGKDNQPQHF	TGTGCCAGTAGTATCCAGGGGAAGGACAATCAGCCCCAGCATTTT
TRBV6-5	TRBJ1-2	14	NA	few	CASSTGTGRYGYTF	TGTGCCAGCAGCACAGGGACGGGAAGATATGGCTACACCTTC
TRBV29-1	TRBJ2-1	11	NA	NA	CSVRKVNEQFF	TGCAGCGTTAGAAAAGTCAATGAGCAGTTCTTC
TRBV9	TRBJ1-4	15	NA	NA	CASSGAYRESEKLFF	TGTGCCAGCAGCGGAGCCTACAGGGAGAGCGAAAAACTGTTTTTT
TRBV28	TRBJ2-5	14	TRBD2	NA	CATYSGLAGETQYF	TGTGCCACCTACTCGGGACTAGCGGGGGAGACCCAGTACTTC
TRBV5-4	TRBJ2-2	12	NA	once	CASSSNTGELFF	TGTGCCAGCAGCTCGAACACCGGGGAGCTGTTTTTT
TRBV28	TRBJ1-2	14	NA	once	CASSLSFSNYGYTF	TGTGCCAGCAGTTTGAGCTTCTCAAACTATGGCTACACCTTC
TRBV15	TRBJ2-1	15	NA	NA	CATSRGRETANEQFF	TGTGCCACCAGCAGAGGGAGGGAGACGGCCAATGAGCAGTTCTTC
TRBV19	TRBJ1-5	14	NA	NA	CASSISRTNQPQHF	TGTGCCAGTAGTATTTCCCGGACCAATCAGCCCCAGCATTTT
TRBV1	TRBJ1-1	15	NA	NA	CTSSQDLDGNPWSFF	TGCACCAGCAGCCAAGATCTTGATGGTAACCCTTGGTCTTTCTTT
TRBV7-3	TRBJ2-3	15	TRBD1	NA	CASSSPGTVTDTQYF	TGTGCCAGCAGCTCTCCCGGGACAGTCACAGATACGCAGTATTTT
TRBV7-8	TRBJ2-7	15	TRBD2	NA	CASSLGLAGTYEQYF	TGTGCCAGCAGCTTAGGACTAGCGGGAACCTACGAGCAGTACTTC
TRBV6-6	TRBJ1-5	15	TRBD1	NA	CASRRTGQVVQPQHF	TGTGCCAGCAGACGCACGGGACAGGTGGTTCAGCCCCAGCATTTT
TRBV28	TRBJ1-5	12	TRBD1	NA	CASDRGNQPQHF	TGTGCCAGCGACAGGGGTAATCAGCCCCAGCATTTT
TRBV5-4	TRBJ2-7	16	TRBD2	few	CASSWGLAGGTNEQYF	TGTGCCAGCAGCTGGGGACTAGCGGGAGGGACGAACGAGCAGTACTTC
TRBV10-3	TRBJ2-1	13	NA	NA	CAISEGPAQEQFF	TGTGCCATCAGTGAGGGGCCTGCGCAAGAGCAGTTCTTC
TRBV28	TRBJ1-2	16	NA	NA	CASSDGTQMIYYGYTF	TGTGCCAGCAGCGACGGGACTCAAATGATATACTATGGCTACACCTTC
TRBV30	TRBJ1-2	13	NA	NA	CAWSTQGIGGYTF	TGTGCCTGGAGTACACAGGGAATCGGAGGCTACACCTTC
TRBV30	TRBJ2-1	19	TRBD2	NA	CAWSVKGLAGGPPRNEQFF	TGTGCCTGGAGTGTAAAAGGACTAGCGGGAGGTCCTCCGCGCAATGAGCAGTTCTTC
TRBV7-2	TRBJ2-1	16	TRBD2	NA	CASRRRIGTKYNEQFF	TGTGCCAGCAGGCGTCGCATCGGGACTAAATACAATGAGCAGTTCTTC
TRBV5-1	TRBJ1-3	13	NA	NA	CASSLSSGNTIYF	TGCGCCAGCAGCTTGTCCTCTGGAAACACCATATATTTT
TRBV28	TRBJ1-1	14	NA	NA	CASKWTSPTSEAFF	TGTGCCAGCAAATGGACGAGTCCGACCTCTGAAGCTTTCTTT
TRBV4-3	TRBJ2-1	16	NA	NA	CASSSEVVESYNEQFF	TGCGCCAGCAGTTCTGAGGTGGTAGAGAGCTACAATGAGCAGTTCTTC
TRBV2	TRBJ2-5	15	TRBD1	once	CASSEEGQGQETQYF	TGTGCCAGCAGTGAAGAAGGACAGGGCCAAGAGACCCAGTACTTC
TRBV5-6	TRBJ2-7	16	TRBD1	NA	CASSRIPGTGYHEQYF	TGTGCCAGCAGCAGAATTCCCGGGACAGGGTACCACGAGCAGTACTTC
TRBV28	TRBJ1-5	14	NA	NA	CASSWTLSNQPQHF	TGTGCCAGCAGTTGGACACTTAGCAATCAGCCCCAGCATTTT
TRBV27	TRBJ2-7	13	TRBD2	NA	CASRAGGIYEQYF	TGTGCCAGCAGAGCGGGGGGGATCTACGAGCAGTACTTC
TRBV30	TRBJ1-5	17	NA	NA	CAWSGSRTPYSNQPQHF	TGTGCCTGGAGCGGATCAAGGACACCCTATAGCAATCAGCCCCAGCATTTT
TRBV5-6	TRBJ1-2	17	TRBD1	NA	CASSKPGQRTLNYGYTF	TGTGCCAGCAGCAAACCGGGACAGCGTACCCTTAACTATGGCTACACCTTC
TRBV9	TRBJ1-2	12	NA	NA	CASRGANYGYTF	TGTGCCAGCAGGGGGGCTAACTATGGCTACACCTTC
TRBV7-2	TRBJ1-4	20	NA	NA	CASSLAGRLAAQGANEKLFF	TGTGCCAGCAGCTTAGCCGGCCGTTTAGCCGCACAGGGAGCTAATGAAAAACTGTTTTTT
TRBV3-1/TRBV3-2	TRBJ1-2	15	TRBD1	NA	CASSQASQGARGYTF	TGTGCCAGCAGCCAAGCGTCGCAGGGGGCGAGGGGCTACACCTTC
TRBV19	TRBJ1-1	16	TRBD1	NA	CASSRGSGGANTEAFF	TGTGCCTCCTCAAGGGGGTCAGGGGGCGCGAACACTGAAGCTTTCTTT
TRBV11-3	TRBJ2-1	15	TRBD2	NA	CASSSDGLAGREQFF	TGTGCCAGCAGCTCCGATGGACTAGCGGGACGTGAGCAGTTCTTC
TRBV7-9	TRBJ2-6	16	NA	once	CASSLVGGSGANVLTF	TGTGCCAGCAGCTTAGTAGGGGGTTCTGGGGCCAACGTCCTGACTTTC
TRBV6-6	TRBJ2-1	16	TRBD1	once	CASSYSQDRGGNEQFF	TGTGCCAGCAGTTACTCCCAGGACAGGGGGGGTAATGAGCAGTTCTTC
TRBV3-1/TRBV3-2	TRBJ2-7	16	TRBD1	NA	CASSQGGGQGRDEQYF	TGTGCCAGCAGCCAAGGAGGTGGACAGGGGAGAGACGAGCAGTACTTC
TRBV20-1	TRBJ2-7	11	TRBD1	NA	CSLDRVYEQYF	TGCAGCCTGGACAGGGTCTACGAGCAGTACTTC
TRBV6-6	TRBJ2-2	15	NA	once	CASSYLGVWTGELFF	TGTGCCAGCAGTTACCTCGGGGTATGGACCGGGGAGCTGTTTTTT
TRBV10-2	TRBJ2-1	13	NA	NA	CASSWGPYNEQFF	TGCGCCAGCAGTTGGGGACCTTACAATGAGCAGTTCTTC
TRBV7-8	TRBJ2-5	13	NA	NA	CASSLRGQETQYF	TGTGCCAGCAGCTTACGAGGACAAGAGACCCAGTACTTC
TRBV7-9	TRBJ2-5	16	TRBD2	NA	CASSLSQSGRRETQYF	TGTGCCAGCAGCTTAAGCCAGAGCGGGAGACGGGAGACCCAGTACTTC
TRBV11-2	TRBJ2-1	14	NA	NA	CASSLEALVGEQFF	TGTGCCAGCAGCTTAGAAGCTCTAGTTGGTGAGCAGTTCTTC
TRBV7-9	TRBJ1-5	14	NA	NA	CAGQTDDSNQPQHF	TGTGCCGGCCAGACGGATGATAGCAATCAGCCCCAGCATTTT
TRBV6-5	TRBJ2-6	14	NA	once	CASGGYSGANVLTF	TGTGCCAGCGGGGGTTACTCTGGGGCCAACGTCCTGACTTTC
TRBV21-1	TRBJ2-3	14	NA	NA	CASRRTTSTDTQYF	TGTGCCAGCAGGCGGACTACTAGCACAGATACGCAGTATTTT
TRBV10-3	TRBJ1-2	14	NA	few	CAISDGQRDYGYTF	TGTGCCATCAGTGACGGGCAGAGGGACTATGGCTACACCTTC
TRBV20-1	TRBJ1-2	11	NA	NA	CSARDQDGYTF	TGCAGTGCTAGAGATCAGGATGGCTACACCTTC